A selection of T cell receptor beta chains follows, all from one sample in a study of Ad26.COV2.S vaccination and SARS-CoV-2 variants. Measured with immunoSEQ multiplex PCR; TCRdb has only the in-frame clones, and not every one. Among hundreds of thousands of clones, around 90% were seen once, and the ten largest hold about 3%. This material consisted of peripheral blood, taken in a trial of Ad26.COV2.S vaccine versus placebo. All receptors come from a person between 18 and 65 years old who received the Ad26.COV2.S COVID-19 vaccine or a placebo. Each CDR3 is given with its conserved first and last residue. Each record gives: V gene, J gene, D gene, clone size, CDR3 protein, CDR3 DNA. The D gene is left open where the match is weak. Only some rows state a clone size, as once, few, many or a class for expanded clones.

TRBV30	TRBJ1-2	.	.	CAWSEGVRSVGYTF	TGTGCCTGGAGTGAGGGGGTCAGGTCGGTTGGCTACACCTTC
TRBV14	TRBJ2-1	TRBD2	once	CASSRLAGGYNEQFF	TGTGCCAGCAGCCGACTAGCGGGGGGTTACAATGAGCAGTTCTTC
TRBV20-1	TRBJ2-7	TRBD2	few	CSASDPATSGGGSYEQYF	TGCAGTGCTAGTGATCCCGCGACTAGCGGGGGTGGCTCCTACGAGCAGTACTTC
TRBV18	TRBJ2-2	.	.	CASSPTGPANTGELFF	TGTGCCAGCTCGCCGACAGGTCCGGCGAACACCGGGGAGCTGTTTTTT
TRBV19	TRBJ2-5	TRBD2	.	CASSISSGWGETQYF	TGTGCCAGTAGTATTTCTAGCGGGTGGGGAGAGACCCAGTACTTC
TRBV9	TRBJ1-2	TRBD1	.	CASSEDPGQGFDNYGYTF	TGTGCCAGCAGCGAGGACCCGGGACAGGGATTTGATAACTATGGCTACACCTTC
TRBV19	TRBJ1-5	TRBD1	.	CASSGRRTGGGAQHF	TGTGCCAGTAGTGGGCGGCGGACAGGGGGAGGGGCCCAGCATTTT
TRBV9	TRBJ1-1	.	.	CASSVVPGANTEAFF	TGTGCCAGCAGCGTAGTTCCGGGGGCGAACACTGAAGCTTTCTTT
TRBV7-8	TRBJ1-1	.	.	CASSLPRRMNTEAFF	TGTGCCAGCAGCCTACCTCGGCGGATGAACACTGAAGCTTTCTTT
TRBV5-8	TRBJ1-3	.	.	CASSLMVLGNTIYF	TGTGCCAGCAGCTTGATGGTTTTGGGCAACACCATATATTTT
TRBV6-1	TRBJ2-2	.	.	CASSEEDGELFF	TGTGCCAGCAGTGAAGAGGACGGGGAGCTGTTTTTT
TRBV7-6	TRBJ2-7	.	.	CASSLAGHYEQYF	TGTGCCAGCAGCTTAGCAGGACACTACGAGCAGTACTTC
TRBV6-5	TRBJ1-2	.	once	CASSYSSGGTYGYTF	TGTGCCAGCAGTTACTCCTCGGGGGGCACTTATGGCTACACCTTC
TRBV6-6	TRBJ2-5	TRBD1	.	CASIRDRTEETQYF	TGTGCCAGCATCCGGGACAGGACCGAAGAGACCCAGTACTTC
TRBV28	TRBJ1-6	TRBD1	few	CASSRNRGLNSPLHF	TGTGCCAGCAGTAGAAACAGGGGGTTAAATTCACCCCTCCACTTT
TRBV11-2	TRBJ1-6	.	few	CASSWEGDNSPLHF	TGTGCCAGCAGCTGGGAGGGGGATAATTCACCCCTCCACTTT
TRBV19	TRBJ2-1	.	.	CASRLGGGWSYNEQFF	TGTGCCAGTCGGCTGGGGGGAGGTTGGTCCTACAATGAGCAGTTCTTC
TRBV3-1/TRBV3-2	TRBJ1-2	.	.	CASSQAKLRHGYGYTF	TGTGCCAGCAGCCAAGCAAAGTTAAGACACGGTTATGGCTACACCTTC
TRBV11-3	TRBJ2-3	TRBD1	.	CASRGTGETQYF	TGTGCCAGCAGGGGTACAGGGGAAACGCAGTATTTT
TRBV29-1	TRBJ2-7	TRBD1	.	CSVAGTADEQYF	TGCAGCGTTGCCGGGACAGCGGACGAGCAGTACTTC
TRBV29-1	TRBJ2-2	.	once	CSVGQRLGTGELFF	TGCAGCGTCGGACAGCGGTTGGGCACCGGGGAGCTGTTTTTT
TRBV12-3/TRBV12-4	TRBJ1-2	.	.	CASSPGGAYGYTF	TGTGCCAGCAGCCCGGGGGGGGCCTATGGCTACACCTTC
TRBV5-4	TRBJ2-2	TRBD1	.	CASSIRDRGTGELFF	TGTGCCAGCAGCATCCGGGACAGGGGTACCGGGGAGCTGTTTTTT
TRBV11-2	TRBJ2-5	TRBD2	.	CASSLTSGQETQYF	TGTGCCAGCAGCTTGACTAGCGGCCAAGAGACCCAGTACTTC
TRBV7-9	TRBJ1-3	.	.	CASSLKRPRSGNTIYF	TGTGCCAGCAGCTTAAAACGGCCGCGCTCTGGAAACACCATATATTTT
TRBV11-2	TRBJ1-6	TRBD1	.	CASSLDREFRSYNSPLHF	TGTGCCAGCAGCTTGGACAGGGAATTCCGGTCCTATAATTCACCCCTCCACTTT
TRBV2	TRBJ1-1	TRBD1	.	CASSEARAGGRLNTEAFF	TGTGCCAGCAGTGAAGCGCGGGCAGGGGGAAGATTGAACACTGAAGCTTTCTTT
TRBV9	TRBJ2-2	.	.	CASSVSSGELFF	TGTGCCAGCAGCGTTAGTTCTGGGGAGCTGTTTTTT
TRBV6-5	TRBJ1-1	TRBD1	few	CAGPTGGSMNTEAFF	TGTGCCGGCCCGACAGGGGGATCAATGAACACTGAAGCTTTCTTT
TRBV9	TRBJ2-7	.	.	CASSVDSPYEQYF	TGTGCCAGCAGCGTTGACAGCCCCTACGAGCAGTACTTC
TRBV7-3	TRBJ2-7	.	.	CASSLGGSNEQYF	TGTGCCAGCAGCTTAGGAGGGAGCAACGAGCAGTACTTC
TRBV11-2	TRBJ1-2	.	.	CASSPPIGGNGYTF	TGTGCCAGCAGCCCTCCGATAGGAGGGAACGGCTACACCTTC
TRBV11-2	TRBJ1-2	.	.	CASSPGSGYGYTF	TGTGCCAGCAGCCCGGGTAGCGGCTATGGCTACACCTTC
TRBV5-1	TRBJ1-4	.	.	CASSPGQSDEKLFF	TGCGCCAGCAGCCCGGGACAATCGGATGAAAAACTGTTTTTT
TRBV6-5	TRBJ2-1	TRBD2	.	CASRNSGGPYNEQFF	TGTGCCAGCAGAAATAGCGGGGGCCCCTACAATGAGCAGTTCTTC
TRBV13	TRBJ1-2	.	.	CASSLGRESGVGYTF	TGTGCCAGCAGCTTAGGCCGAGAGTCAGGGGTTGGCTACACCTTC
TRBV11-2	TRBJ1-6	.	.	CASSSIGGGSSYNSPLHF	TGTGCCAGCAGCTCAATAGGGGGGGGGAGCTCCTATAATTCACCCCTCCACTTT
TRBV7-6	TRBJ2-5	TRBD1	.	CASSTPRGLDQETQYF	TGTGCCAGCAGCACCCCCAGGGGGCTCGACCAAGAGACCCAGTACTTC
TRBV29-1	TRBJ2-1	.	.	CSVMPAGYNEQFF	TGCAGCGTGATGCCCGCAGGGTACAATGAGCAGTTCTTC
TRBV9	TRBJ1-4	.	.	CASSVGGSNEKLFF	TGTGCCAGCAGCGTAGGGGGTTCTAATGAAAAACTGTTTTTT
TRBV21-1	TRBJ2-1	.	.	CASSPRDSSYNEQFF	TGTGCCAGCAGCCCCCGGGACAGCTCCTACAATGAGCAGTTCTTC
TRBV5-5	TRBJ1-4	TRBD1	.	CASSFLPGQGITNEKLFF	TGTGCCAGCAGCTTCCTCCCGGGACAGGGGATAACTAATGAAAAACTGTTTTTT
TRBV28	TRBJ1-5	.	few	CASSLLNLGALTKDQPQHF	TGTGCCAGCAGTTTGCTGAACTTGGGTGCACTCACTAAAGATCAGCCCCAGCATTTT
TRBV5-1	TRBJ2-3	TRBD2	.	CASSLSGGAGTDTQYF	TGCGCCAGCAGCTTAAGCGGGGGGGCTGGCACAGATACGCAGTATTTT
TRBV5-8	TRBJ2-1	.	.	CASSPTRRLEQFF	TGTGCCAGCAGCCCGACGAGGAGGCTTGAGCAGTTCTTC
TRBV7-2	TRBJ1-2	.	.	CASSPGEGRYGYTF	TGTGCCAGCAGCCCCGGGGAGGGGAGGTATGGCTACACCTTC
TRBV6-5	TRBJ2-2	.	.	CASSYSTGDYTGELFF	TGTGCCAGCAGTTACTCGACTGGGGACTACACCGGGGAGCTGTTTTTT
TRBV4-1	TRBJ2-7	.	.	CASSQEGGAWGEQYF	TGCGCCAGCAGCCAAGAAGGCGGTGCGTGGGGGGAGCAGTACTTC
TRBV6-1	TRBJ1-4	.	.	CASSEALAVREKLFF	TGTGCCAGCAGTGAAGCGTTGGCGGTAAGGGAAAAACTGTTTTTT
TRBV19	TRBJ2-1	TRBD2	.	CASSIGGGSGEQFF	TGTGCCAGTAGTATAGGCGGGGGGTCTGGGGAGCAGTTCTTC
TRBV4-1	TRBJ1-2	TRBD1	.	CASSQDRGTGYGYTF	TGCGCCAGCAGCCAAGATCGGGGGACAGGGTATGGCTACACCTTC
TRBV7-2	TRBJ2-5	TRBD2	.	CASSPGLAGGQKTQYF	TGTGCCAGCAGCCCCGGACTAGCGGGGGGGCAAAAGACCCAGTACTTC
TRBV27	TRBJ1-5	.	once	CASSYTRTQPQHF	TGTGCCAGCAGTTATACTCGGACCCAGCCCCAGCATTTT